A single count supports the clone carrying this T cell receptor beta chain. What it recognizes is unknown. This CDR3 is built from 14 residues. V lost 3 bases and J lost 7, with 17 bases in between. The germline CDR1 and CDR2 sequences are SGHDT and YYEEEE. Data came from immunoSEQ multiplex PCR; TCRdb stores just in-frame clones and leaves some out. Of some 1,600,000 clones in the sample, 95% to 99% were seen once. From CD4+ cells came CD45RA+ naive and CD45RA-negative memory subsets. This specimen belongs to a study of shared clonotypes between healthy human individuals. Whole-study context: Each donor's CD4 naive and CD4 memory cells filled three plates apiece, CD8 naive two, and CD8 memory one. General study results and limits: Sorted-subset sequencing, rarefaction showed, was incomplete despite large depth.

This chain joins TRBV5-6 and TRBJ2-7; D might be TRBD1 (6 bases). The TCR was taken from a man aged 25 to 40 in good health. The sequenced sample consisted of naive CD4+ T cells sorted from blood. Subset noted: CD45RA+ positively selected. In DNA form, the CDR3 reads TGTGCCAGCAGCTCCAACCCCAGGGGTAGGGAGCAGTACTTC. Its translation: CASSSNPRGREQYF.